A selection of T cell receptor beta chains follows, all from one sample in a study of graft-versus-host responses after intestinal transplantation. The data were produced by immunoSEQ multiplex PCR, yet TCRdb's version contains in-frame clones alone and is incomplete. Among under 15,000 clones listed, 83% were seen once. The specimen comprised PBMCs, sampled approximately 19 weeks after transplant. These receptors all come from a human patient who received an intestinal transplant, so some T cells may come from the graft donor. The CDR3 runs from the conserved cysteine through the conserved F or W. A D gene is named only where the DNA matches it firmly. Where a row states a size, it is once, few, many or the class of an expanded clone; other rows omit it.

NA	TRBV30	TRBD1	TRBJ1-5	TGTGCCTGGAAAGGGGGCGGCAATCAGCCCCAGCATTTT	CAWKGGGNQPQHF
NA	TRBV19	TRBD1	TRBJ2-3	TGTGCCAGTAGTATAACCGGGACAGGGGTCACAGATACGCAGTATTTT	CASSITGTGVTDTQYF
NA	TRBV9	NA	TRBJ1-3	TGTGCCAGCAGCGAAACAGGGTTTAGAAACACCATATATTTT	CASSETGFRNTIYF
NA	TRBV6-9	NA	TRBJ2-1	TGTGCCAGCAGTTACTGGGGGGCTGATGAGCAGTTCTTC	CASSYWGADEQFF
NA	TRBV7-9	TRBD2	TRBJ2-1	TGTGCCAGCAGCCCCAGCGGGGTTAGGAATGAGCAGTTCTTC	CASSPSGVRNEQFF
NA	TRBV11-2	TRBD1	TRBJ2-4	TGTGCCAGCAGCCCGAGGACAGGGAATGACATTCAGTACTTC	CASSPRTGNDIQYF
once	TRBV10-3	TRBD2	TRBJ2-7	TGTGCCATCAGTGAGAGACTAGCGACCGAGCAGTACTTC	CAISERLATEQYF
NA	TRBV5-6	TRBD1	TRBJ1-5	TGTGCCAGCAGCTCAGGGGGCGGTCAGCCCCAGCATTTT	CASSSGGGQPQHF
NA	TRBV29-1	NA	TRBJ1-2	TGCAGCGTTGGATCGGTTTCCTATGGCTACACCTTC	CSVGSVSYGYTF
NA	TRBV2	NA	TRBJ2-2	TGTGCCAGCAGTTTTACCCAAACCGGGGAGCTGTTTTTT	CASSFTQTGELFF
once	TRBV9	NA	TRBJ1-4	TGTGCCAGCAGCTCCGCAGGGCTGAGTGAAAAACTGTTTTTT	CASSSAGLSEKLFF
NA	TRBV27	TRBD1	TRBJ2-3	TGTGCCAGCAGCCGACAGGGAGCAGATACGCAGTATTTT	CASSRQGADTQYF
few	TRBV6-1	NA	TRBJ1-4	TGTGCCAGCGCCGGGACATCGAATGAAAAACTGTTTTTT	CASAGTSNEKLFF
NA	TRBV5-6	NA	TRBJ2-7	TGTGCCAGCAGCTTGTTAGCAGTCCGGGAGCAGTACTTC	CASSLLAVREQYF
NA	TRBV4-1	NA	TRBJ2-7	TGCGCCAGCAGCCAAGACGTCTACGAGCAGTACTTC	CASSQDVYEQYF
NA	TRBV5-4	TRBD1	TRBJ2-5	TGTGCCAGCATGGACAGGACACAAGAGACCCAGTACTTC	CASMDRTQETQYF
NA	TRBV6-6	TRBD2	TRBJ2-7	TGTGCCAGCAGTTACAGCGGGGACCAAGGGGAGCAGTACTTC	CASSYSGDQGEQYF
NA	TRBV9	NA	TRBJ1-1	TGTGCCAGCAGCGTCGAGGGGGGGAACACTGAAGCTTTCTTT	CASSVEGGNTEAFF
NA	TRBV29-1	NA	TRBJ2-2	TGCAGCGCATACGGTAGGAGAAGGAACACCGGGGAGCTGTTTTTT	CSAYGRRRNTGELFF
NA	TRBV28	NA	TRBJ2-3	TGTGCCAGCTCTTACACAGATACGCAGTATTTT	CASSYTDTQYF
NA	TRBV15	NA	TRBJ2-7	TGTGCCACCAGCATGGCCCGGAATGGCTACGAGCAGTACTTC	CATSMARNGYEQYF
NA	TRBV30	TRBD2	TRBJ2-2	TGTGCCTGGAGAGCGGGACCCGCGGATTCGGGGGAGCTGTTTTTT	CAWRAGPADSGELFF
NA	TRBV6-4	NA	TRBJ2-5	TGTGCCAGCAGTGAAGGCGGGGGCGGACAAGAGACCCAGTACTTC	CASSEGGGGQETQYF
NA	TRBV28	TRBD2	TRBJ2-5	TGTGCCAGCAGCCTGAGCGGGAGGGCCCAAGAGACCCAGTACTTC	CASSLSGRAQETQYF
NA	TRBV11-3	TRBD2	TRBJ2-1	TGTGCCAGCAGCTCCGGGACTAGCGGCTCGGCCCACAATGAGCAGTTCTTC	CASSSGTSGSAHNEQFF
NA	TRBV23-1	NA	TRBJ2-6	TGCGCCAGCAATACAGGGGGGGCTGGGGCCAACGTCCTGACTTTC	CASNTGGAGANVLTF
NA	TRBV30	TRBD2	TRBJ2-3	TGTGCCTGGAGTCCCCAAGAGGAAGCGGGAGGCACAGATACGCAGTATTTT	CAWSPQEEAGGTDTQYF
NA	TRBV13	TRBD2	TRBJ2-2	TGTGCCAGCAGCCCCGGGACTAGCGGTAAAGGCGAGCTGTTTTTT	CASSPGTSGKGELFF
NA	TRBV11-2	NA	TRBJ1-1	TGTGCCAGCAGGCAGACAGTCAACATGAACACTGAAGCTTTCTTT	CASRQTVNMNTEAFF
NA	TRBV5-6	TRBD2	TRBJ2-5	TGTGCCAGCAGCCCACTCGGGACTAAACAAGAGACCCAGTACTTC	CASSPLGTKQETQYF
NA	TRBV19	TRBD1	TRBJ2-2	TGTGCCAGTCGCAGACAGGGGGTCGCGAACACCGGGGAGCTGTTTTTT	CASRRQGVANTGELFF
NA	TRBV10-1	NA	TRBJ2-1	TGCGCCAGCAGTGAGTCCGTGGGAGTCCACAATGAGCAGTTCTTC	CASSESVGVHNEQFF
once	TRBV7-2	TRBD2	TRBJ2-3	TGTGCCAGCAGCTTATTATGGACTAGCGGCTCTCCAGATACGCAGTATTTT	CASSLLWTSGSPDTQYF
NA	TRBV2	NA	TRBJ2-7	TGTGCCAGCGGAACGGGAATAGACGAGCAGTACTTC	CASGTGIDEQYF
NA	TRBV4-1	TRBD1	TRBJ2-7	TGCGCCAGCAGCCAAGGGTTAGGACAGGGGGCAAGGGAGCAGTACTTC	CASSQGLGQGAREQYF
NA	TRBV5-5	TRBD2	TRBJ2-7	TGTGCCAGCAGCTCGACTAGCGGGAGAGCCGCCGGGGATTACGAGCAGTACTTC	CASSSTSGRAAGDYEQYF
NA	TRBV28	NA	TRBJ2-7	TGTGCCAGCAGCCCGTGGGTCCTTGGACAGCGTCACGAGCAGTACTTC	CASSPWVLGQRHEQYF
NA	TRBV27	TRBD2	TRBJ2-1	TGTGCCAGCACTCCCCTTGGGGCGGGAGAAGACAATGAGCAGTTCTTC	CASTPLGAGEDNEQFF
NA	TRBV5-1	TRBD1	TRBJ2-7	TGCGCCAGCAGCGCGACAGGGGGCGTCGAGCAGTACTTC	CASSATGGVEQYF
few	TRBV6-4	NA	TRBJ2-3	TGTGCCACCTCTAGGGCGAGCACAGATACGCAGTATTTT	CATSRASTDTQYF
NA	TRBV5-1	TRBD2	TRBJ2-1	TGCGCCAGCAGTCCGGGAGCGGGGAATGAGCAGTTCTTC	CASSPGAGNEQFF
NA	TRBV25-1	TRBD2	TRBJ2-7	TGTGCCAGCACCGACGGGGCGGGAGTTAGCGAGCAGTACTTC	CASTDGAGVSEQYF